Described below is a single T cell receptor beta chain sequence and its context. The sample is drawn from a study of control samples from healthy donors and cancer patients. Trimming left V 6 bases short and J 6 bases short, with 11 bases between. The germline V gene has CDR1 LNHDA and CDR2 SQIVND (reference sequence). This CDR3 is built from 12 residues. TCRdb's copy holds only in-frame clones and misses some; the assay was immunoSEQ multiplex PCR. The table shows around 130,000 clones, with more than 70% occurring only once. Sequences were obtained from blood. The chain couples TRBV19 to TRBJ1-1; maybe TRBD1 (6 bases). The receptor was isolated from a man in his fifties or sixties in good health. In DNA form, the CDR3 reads TGTGCCAGTAGGAGGGGGGCCGCTGAAGCTTTCTTT. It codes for CASRRGAAEAFF.